Following are 9 T cell receptor beta chains from one sample sequenced in a study of T cell responses to AZD1222 COVID-19 vaccine. TCRdb's table, derived via immunoSEQ multiplex PCR, lists solely in-frame clones and lacks some. The sample shows around 89,000 clones, approximately 90% of them seen only once. This specimen was peripheral blood, taken 28 days after the second AZD1222 dose. Receptors originate from an adult who received the AZD1222 COVID-19 vaccine.

The chain is built from TRBV5-4 and TRBJ2-1; D might be TRBD2 (5 bases). The CDR3 runs to 16 residues. Germline V lookup: CDR1 SGHNT, CDR2 YYREEE (reference sequence). Trimming removed 2 bases from V and 4 bases from J, with 16 bases in between. In DNA, the CDR3 is TGTGCCAGCAGCTTTGAGGGCCCAGGAGGTTACAATGAGCAGTTCTTC. Amino acids: CASSFEGPGGYNEQFF.

There are a few counts of this clone. The V and J genes are TRBV27 and TRBJ1-3; 8 nucleotides match TRBD1. Trimming took 6 bases from V and 2 from J; bases not matched to a gene: 3. The CDR3 covers 14 residues. In germline, CDR1 is MNHEY, CDR2 SMNVEV (reference sequence). Here the CDR3 reads CASSRQGTGNTIYF. The CDR3 nucleotides are TGTGCCAGCAGCAGACAGGGGACTGGAAACACCATATATTTT.

V usage is TRBV10-2 and J usage is TRBJ1-1; 11 nucleotides match TRBD1. Trimming removed 7 bases from V and 4 bases from J; junction bases left unmatched: 8. This CDR3 comprises 15 residues. From germline, CDR1 is WSHSY and CDR2 SAAADI. The CDR3 coding sequence is TGCGCCAGCATGGACAGGGGGCGCGGTTCCACTGAAGCTTTCTTT. Its protein product is CASMDRGRGSTEAFF.

This rearrangement joins TRBV5-1 to TRBJ2-3, with D perhaps assigned TRBD1 or TRBD2 (5 bases each). Trimming shortened V by 9 bases and J by 4 bases, and 15 bases separated the two germline ends. The germline gives CDR1 SGHRS, CDR2 YFSETQ. The length of the CDR3 is 13 residues. CDR3 sequence (DNA): TGCGCCACCAGAGGGGTGGAACCAGATACGCAGTATTTT. This gives the protein CATRGVEPDTQYF.

This clone was seen a single time. This CDR3 reads CASSLAEGYSTNEKLFF. The CDR3 coding sequence is TGTGCCAGCAGCTTGGCAGAGGGCTACAGTACTAATGAAAAACTGTTTTTT. This rearrangement joins TRBV7-8 to TRBJ1-4, with D unclear. The CDR3 sequence is 17 residues long. Per the germline V gene, CDR1 is SGHVS and CDR2 is FQNEAQ. V lost 3 bases and J 2 bases, leaving 16 bases between the germline ends. The whole variable domain, filled in from reference TRBV7-8 and TRBJ1-4, reads GAGVSQSPRYKVAKRGQDVALRCDPISGHVSLFWYQQALGQGPEFLTYFQNEAQLDKSGLPSDRFFAERPEGSVSTLKIQRTQQEDSAVYLCASSLAEGYSTNEKLFFGSGTQLSVL.

V is TRBV6-8 and J is TRBJ2-5; TRBD2 is a possible D gene (5 bases). Trimming removed 8 bases from V and 5 bases from J, with 9 bases in between. The germline V gene encodes CDR1 MNHGY and CDR2 SAAAGT. CDR3 length: 11 amino acids. The CDR3 reads CASGWRETQYF. The CDR3 region has the DNA TGTGCCAGCGGATGGAGGGAGACCCAGTACTTC.

This chain links TRBV4-1 with TRBJ2-4; 10 bases match TRBD2. V gave up 4 bases and J gave up 0 bases; unmatched junction bases: 3. This CDR3 comprises 16 residues. Germline V gene sequence: CDR1 MGHRA, CDR2 YSYEKL. The CDR3 is CASSLLAGVAKNIQYF. The CDR3 nucleotides are TGCGCCAGCAGCCTCCTAGCGGGGGTAGCCAAAAACATTCAGTACTTC.

This chain connects TRBV7-2 to TRBJ2-1; no reliable D call. CDR1 is SGHTA and CDR2 is FQGNSA in the germline V gene. V was shortened by 0 bases and J by 0 bases, with 9 bases between the two germline ends. CDR3 length: 16 residues. CDR3 bases: TGTGCCAGCAGCTTAGCGGGGTGGGGCTCCTACAATGAGCAGTTCTTC. Protein: CASSLAGWGSYNEQFF.

The chain uses TRBV11-3 and TRBJ2-2, with 7 nucleotides matching TRBD2. The CDR3 totals 15 residues. V dropped 2 bases and J dropped 3; count of bases not matched to a gene: 3. CDR1 SGHNT and CDR2 YENEEA come from the germline V gene. The CDR3 sequence: CASSLRLADTGELFF. CDR3 DNA: TGTGCCAGCAGCTTAAGGCTAGCGGACACCGGGGAGCTGTTTTTT.